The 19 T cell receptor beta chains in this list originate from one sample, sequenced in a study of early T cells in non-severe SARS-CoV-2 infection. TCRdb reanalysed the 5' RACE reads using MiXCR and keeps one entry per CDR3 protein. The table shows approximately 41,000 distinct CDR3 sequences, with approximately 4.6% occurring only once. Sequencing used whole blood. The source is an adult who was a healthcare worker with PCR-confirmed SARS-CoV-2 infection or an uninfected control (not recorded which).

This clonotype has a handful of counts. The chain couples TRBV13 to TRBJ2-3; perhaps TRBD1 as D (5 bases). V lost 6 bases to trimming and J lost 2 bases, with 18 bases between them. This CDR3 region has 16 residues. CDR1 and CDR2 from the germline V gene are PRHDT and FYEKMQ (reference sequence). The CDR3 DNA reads TGTGCCAGCAGACACAGGACCGCGGACCTCACAGATACGCAGTATTTT. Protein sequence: CASRHRTADLTDTQYF.

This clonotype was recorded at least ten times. The CDR3 sequence is CASSQDSPWRGPETQYF. CDR3 nucleotide sequence: TGCGCCAGCAGCCAAGATTCCCCATGGAGGGGGCCAGAGACCCAGTACTTC. The chain combines TRBV4-1 with TRBJ2-5; a possible D gene is TRBD1 (7 bases). The germline gives CDR1 MGHRA, CDR2 YSYEKL. V was trimmed by 0 bases and J by 4 bases, leaving 18 bases between them. The CDR3 is made up of 17 amino acids.

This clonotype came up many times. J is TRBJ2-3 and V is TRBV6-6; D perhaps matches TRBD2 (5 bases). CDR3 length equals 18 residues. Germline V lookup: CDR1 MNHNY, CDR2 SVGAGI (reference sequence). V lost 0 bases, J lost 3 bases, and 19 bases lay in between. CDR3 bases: TGTGCCAGCAGTTACTCTCGAAAGGCTAGCAGGAAGACAGATACGCAGTATTTT. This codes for CASSYSRKASRKTDTQYF.

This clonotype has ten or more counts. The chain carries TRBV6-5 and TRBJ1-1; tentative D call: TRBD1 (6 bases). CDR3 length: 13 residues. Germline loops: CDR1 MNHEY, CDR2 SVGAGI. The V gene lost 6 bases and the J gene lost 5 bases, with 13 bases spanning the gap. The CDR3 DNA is TGTGCCAGCAGCCAGGGGTGGGGAACTGAAGCTTTCTTT. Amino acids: CASSQGWGTEAFF.

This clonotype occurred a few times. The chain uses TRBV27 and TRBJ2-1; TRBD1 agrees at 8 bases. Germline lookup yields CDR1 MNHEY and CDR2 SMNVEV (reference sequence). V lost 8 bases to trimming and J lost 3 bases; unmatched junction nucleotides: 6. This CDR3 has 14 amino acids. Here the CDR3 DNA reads TGTGCCAGCGGTAGGACAGGGATCTACAATGAGCAGTTCTTC. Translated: CASGRTGIYNEQFF.

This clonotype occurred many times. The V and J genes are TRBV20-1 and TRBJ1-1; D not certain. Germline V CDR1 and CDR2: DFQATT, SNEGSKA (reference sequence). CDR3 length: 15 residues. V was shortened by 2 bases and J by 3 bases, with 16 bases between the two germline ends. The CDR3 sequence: CSARRAGPGDTEAFF. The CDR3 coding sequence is TGCAGTGCTAGAAGGGCAGGCCCTGGCGACACTGAAGCTTTCTTT.

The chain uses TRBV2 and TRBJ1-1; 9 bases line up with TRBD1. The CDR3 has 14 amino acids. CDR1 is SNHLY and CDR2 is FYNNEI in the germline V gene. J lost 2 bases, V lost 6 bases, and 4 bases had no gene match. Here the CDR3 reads CASSPDRGNTEAFF. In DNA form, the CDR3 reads TGTGCCAGCAGCCCGGACAGGGGAAACACTGAAGCTTTCTTT.

This CDR3 is CSVVSYNEQFF. CDR3 nucleotide sequence: TGCAGCGTTGTCTCCTACAATGAGCAGTTCTTC. The chain carries TRBV29-1 and TRBJ2-1; D is unclear. This CDR3 region has 11 residues. V lost 4 bases to trimming and J lost 0 bases, with 1 base between them. CDR1 SQVTM and CDR2 ANQGSEA come from the germline V gene.

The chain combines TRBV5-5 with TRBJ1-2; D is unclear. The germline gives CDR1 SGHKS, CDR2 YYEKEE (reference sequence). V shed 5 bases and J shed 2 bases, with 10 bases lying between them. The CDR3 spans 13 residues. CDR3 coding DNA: TGTGCCAGCAGGATGACCGGGAACTATGGCTACACCTTC. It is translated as CASRMTGNYGYTF.

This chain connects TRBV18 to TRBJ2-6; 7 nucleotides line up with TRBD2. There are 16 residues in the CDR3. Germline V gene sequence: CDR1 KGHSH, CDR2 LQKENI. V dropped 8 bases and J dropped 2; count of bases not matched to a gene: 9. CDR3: CASLNPGGPGANVLTF. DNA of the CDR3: TGTGCCAGCCTCAACCCGGGGGGACCTGGGGCCAACGTCCTGACTTTC.

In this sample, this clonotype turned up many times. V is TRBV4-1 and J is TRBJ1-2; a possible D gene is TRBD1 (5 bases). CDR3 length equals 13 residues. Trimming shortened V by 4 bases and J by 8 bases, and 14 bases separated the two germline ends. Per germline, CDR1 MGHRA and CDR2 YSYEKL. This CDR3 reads CASSRSGNDGYTF. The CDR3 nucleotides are TGCGCCAGCAGCCGATCAGGGAATGACGGCTACACCTTC.

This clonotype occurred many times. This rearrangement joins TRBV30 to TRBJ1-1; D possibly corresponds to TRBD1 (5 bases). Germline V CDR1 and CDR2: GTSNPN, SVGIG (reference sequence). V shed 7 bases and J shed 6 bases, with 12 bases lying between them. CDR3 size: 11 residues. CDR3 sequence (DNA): TGTGCCTTGGGGAGGGGTCCTGAAGCTTTCTTT. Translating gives CALGRGPEAFF.

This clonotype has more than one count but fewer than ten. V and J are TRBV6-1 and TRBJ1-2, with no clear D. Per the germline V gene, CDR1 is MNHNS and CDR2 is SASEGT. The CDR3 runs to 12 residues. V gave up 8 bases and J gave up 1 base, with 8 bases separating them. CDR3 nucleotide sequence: TGTGCCAGCGGGATGAGTAACTATGGCTACACCTTC. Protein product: CASGMSNYGYTF.

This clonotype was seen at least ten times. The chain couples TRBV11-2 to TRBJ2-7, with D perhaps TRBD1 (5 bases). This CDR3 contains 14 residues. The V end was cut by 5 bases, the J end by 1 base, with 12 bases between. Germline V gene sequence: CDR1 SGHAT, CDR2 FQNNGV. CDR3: CASSPIDRSYEQYF. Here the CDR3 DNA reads TGTGCCAGCAGCCCAATTGACAGATCCTACGAGCAGTACTTC.

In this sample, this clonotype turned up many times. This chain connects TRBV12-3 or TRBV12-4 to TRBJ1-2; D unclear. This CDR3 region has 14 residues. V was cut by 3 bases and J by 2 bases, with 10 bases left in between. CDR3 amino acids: CASSFPPRNYGYTF. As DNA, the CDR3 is TGTGCCAGCAGTTTTCCTCCCCGAAACTATGGCTACACCTTC.

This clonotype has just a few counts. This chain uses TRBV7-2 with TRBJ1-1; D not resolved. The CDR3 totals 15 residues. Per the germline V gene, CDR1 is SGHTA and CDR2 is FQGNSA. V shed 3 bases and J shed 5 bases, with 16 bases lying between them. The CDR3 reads CASSLNGVPGTEAFF. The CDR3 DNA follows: TGTGCCAGCAGCTTGAATGGGGTCCCTGGGACTGAAGCTTTCTTT.

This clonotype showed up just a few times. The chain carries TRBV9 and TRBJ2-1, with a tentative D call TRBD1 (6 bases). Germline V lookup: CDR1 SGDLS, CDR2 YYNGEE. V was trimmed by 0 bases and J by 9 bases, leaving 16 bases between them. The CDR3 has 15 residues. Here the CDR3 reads CASSVAAGERGEQFF. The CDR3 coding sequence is TGTGCCAGCAGCGTAGCGGCAGGGGAGAGAGGTGAGCAGTTCTTC. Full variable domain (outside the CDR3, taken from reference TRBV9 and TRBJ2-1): DSGVTQTPKHLITATGQRVTLRCSPRSGDLSVYWYQQSLDQGLQFLIQYYNGEERAKGNILERFSAQQFPDLHSELNLSSLELGDSALYFCASSVAAGERGEQFFGPGTRLTVL.

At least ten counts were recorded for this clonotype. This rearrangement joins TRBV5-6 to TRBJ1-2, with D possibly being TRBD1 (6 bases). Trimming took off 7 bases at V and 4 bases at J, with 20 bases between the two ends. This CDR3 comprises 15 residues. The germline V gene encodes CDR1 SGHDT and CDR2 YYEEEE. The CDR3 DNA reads TGTGCCAGCGCGACCCGTACCCAGGGGACCTATGGCTACACCTTC. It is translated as CASATRTQGTYGYTF.

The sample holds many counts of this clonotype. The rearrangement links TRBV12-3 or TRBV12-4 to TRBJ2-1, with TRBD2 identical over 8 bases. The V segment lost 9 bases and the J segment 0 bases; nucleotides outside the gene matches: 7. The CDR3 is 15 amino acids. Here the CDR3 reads CASTSGHSSYNEQFF. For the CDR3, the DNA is TGTGCCAGTACTAGCGGACATAGCTCCTACAATGAGCAGTTCTTC.